Following are 27 T cell receptor beta chains from one sample sequenced in a study of T cell responses to AZD1222 COVID-19 vaccine. Sequencing was performed with immunoSEQ multiplex PCR; in TCRdb, only in-frame clones are kept and a portion is missing. Here the sample spans about 180,000 clones, around 94% being singletons. Sequenced material: peripheral blood, taken on day 0 of AZD1222 vaccination. The receptors were sampled from an adult in good health.

The gene calls are TRBV5-4 and TRBJ1-1, with TRBD1 identical over 8 bases. V dropped 4 bases and J dropped 0; count of bases not matched to a gene: 2. Germline-derived CDR1 and CDR2 are SGHNT and YYREEE (reference sequence). The CDR3 has 14 residues. The CDR3 spells CASSGQGLNTEAFF. The CDR3 DNA follows: TGTGCCAGCAGCGGACAGGGCTTGAACACTGAAGCTTTCTTT.

The chain has TRBV11-2 and TRBJ1-2; possible D gene TRBD1, 5 bases. The germline V gene encodes CDR1 SGHAT and CDR2 FQNNGV. V was cut by 5 bases and J by 1 base, with 8 bases left in between. There are 13 residues in the CDR3. The DNA of the CDR3 is TGTGCCAGCAGCCCGGGGGGTAACTATGGCTACACCTTC. Translating gives CASSPGGNYGYTF.

The chain links TRBV6-1 to TRBJ1-4, with a weak D call TRBD1 (5 bases). The CDR3 is made up of 15 amino acids. The V end lost 2 bases, the J end lost 7 bases, and 14 bases lay between the germline ends. Germline lookup yields CDR1 MNHNS and CDR2 SASEGT. The DNA for the CDR3 is TGTGCCAGCAGTGAATCTCAGGGTTTGCGTGAAAAACTGTTTTTT. Translated: CASSESQGLREKLFF.

V gene TRBV29-1 combines with J gene TRBJ2-7; TRBD2 agrees at 10 bases. The CDR3 loop spans 14 amino acids. The V gene end was trimmed by 4 bases and the J gene end by 9 bases; junction bases not matched to a gene: 12. Germline-derived CDR1 and CDR2 are SQVTM and ANQGSEA. The CDR3 DNA follows: TGCAGCGTTGTCATACCACTAGCGGGGACGAGGCAGTACTTC. Translation gives CSVVIPLAGTRQYF.

The gene calls are TRBV30 and TRBJ1-1, with no clear D. Germline V gives CDR1 GTSNPN, CDR2 SVGIG (reference sequence). The length of the CDR3 is 15 residues. Trimming cost V 1 base and J 4 bases, with 16 bases left between them. CDR3 DNA sequence: TGTGCCTGGAGTGCAGTGACTGGGCGTGCCACTGAAGCTTTCTTT. Translating it yields CAWSAVTGRATEAFF.

The V gene is TRBV5-1, the J gene TRBJ2-5; D may be TRBD1 (6 bases). V lost 9 bases to trimming and J lost 2 bases, with 20 bases between them. The germline CDR1 and CDR2 sequences are SGHRS and YFSETQ. This CDR3 has 15 amino acids. The CDR3 spells CATQMGAGRQETQYF. CDR3 sequence (DNA): TGCGCCACCCAAATGGGGGCGGGCCGACAAGAGACCCAGTACTTC.

The chain joins TRBV5-5 to TRBJ2-1; possibly TRBD2 for D (6 bases). The CDR3 covers 17 residues. Germline CDR1 is SGHKS and CDR2 is YYEKEE (reference sequence). The V and J ends lost 5 bases and 3 bases respectively, with 21 bases between them. The DNA of the CDR3 is TGTGCCAGCAGTTTCGAATTGGTGGCGGGGCACTACAATGAGCAGTTCTTC. It translates to CASSFELVAGHYNEQFF.

The chain combines TRBV5-1 with TRBJ1-1; 9 bases match TRBD1. J lost 5 bases, V lost 4 bases, and 9 bases had no gene match. This CDR3 is built from 15 residues. Per germline, CDR1 SGHRS and CDR2 YFSETQ. CDR3 amino acids: CASSSLQGAETEAFF. CDR3 DNA: TGCGCCAGCAGCAGTTTACAGGGGGCTGAGACTGAAGCTTTCTTT.

The V call is TRBV19, the J call TRBJ1-5, with a weak D call TRBD1 (6 bases). Between the trimmed V and J ends, which lost 4 bases and 3 bases, there was a span of 10 bases. The CDR3 runs to 14 residues. Germline V gene lookup returns CDR1 LNHDA and CDR2 SQIVND (reference sequence). CDR3 protein: CASSTDRTNQPQHF. The CDR3 DNA sequence: TGTGCCAGTAGTACAGACAGGACCAATCAGCCCCAGCATTTT.

CDR3 region: CASSLPVGTGELFF. The CDR3, as DNA: TGTGCCAGCAGCTTACCGGTTGGAACCGGGGAGCTGTTTTTT. The J gene is TRBJ2-2, the V gene TRBV7-2; D is ambiguous. The CDR3 length is 14 residues. Trimming shortened V by 2 bases and J by 5 bases, and 9 bases separated the two germline ends. Germline V lookup: CDR1 SGHTA, CDR2 FQGNSA.

This chain connects TRBV30 to TRBJ2-1, with 9 bases matching TRBD2. The CDR3 loop spans 15 amino acids. Germline V gives CDR1 GTSNPN, CDR2 SVGIG (reference sequence). V lost 0 bases to trimming and J lost 7 bases; unmatched junction nucleotides: 7. This chain's CDR3 is CAWSVGSSGDNEQFF. DNA for the CDR3: TGTGCCTGGAGTGTAGGGTCTAGCGGGGATAATGAGCAGTTCTTC.

The chain joins TRBV2 to TRBJ2-1; 12 bases match TRBD1. The V segment lost 6 bases and the J segment 4 bases; nucleotides outside the gene matches: 4. Germline V gene sequence: CDR1 SNHLY, CDR2 FYNNEI. The CDR3 loop spans 15 amino acids. CDR3 in amino acids: CASSGGQGAYNEQFF. CDR3 nucleotides: TGTGCCAGCAGCGGGGGACAGGGGGCTTACAATGAGCAGTTCTTC.

This chain uses TRBV5-1 with TRBJ2-7, with D uncertain. Between the trimmed V and J ends, which lost 0 bases and 2 bases, there was a span of 9 bases. This CDR3 comprises 14 residues. CDR1 and CDR2 from the germline V gene are SGHRS and YFSETQ. This CDR3 is CASSLDAHAYEQYF. CDR3 in DNA: TGCGCCAGCAGCTTGGATGCGCACGCCTACGAGCAGTACTTC.

This rearrangement joins TRBV30 to TRBJ1-3; D is unresolved. The CDR3 length is 15 residues. The V gene lost 1 base and the J gene lost 1 base, with 11 bases spanning the gap. Per the germline V gene, CDR1 is GTSNPN and CDR2 is SVGIG (reference sequence). The CDR3 loop reads CAWSDLGLSGNTIYF. The CDR3 nucleotides read TGTGCCTGGAGTGATTTAGGGCTGTCTGGAAACACCATATATTTT.

The chain is built from TRBV5-6 and TRBJ1-1; maybe TRBD1 (5 bases). The CDR3 has 15 amino acids. Trimming cost V 3 bases and J 1 base, with 13 bases left between them. Germline values: CDR1 SGHDT, CDR2 YYEEEE. CDR3 bases: TGTGCCAGCAGCTCAGCGACCGGGGGGAACACTGAAGCTTTCTTT. The encoded protein is CASSSATGGNTEAFF.

The chain combines TRBV5-1 with TRBJ2-3; tentatively, D is TRBD2 (5 bases). Trimming took 4 bases from V and 0 from J, leaving 12 bases between them. Germline V gives CDR1 SGHRS, CDR2 YFSETQ. The CDR3 has 15 residues. The CDR3 coding sequence is TGCGCCAGCAGCCCGGAGGAAAGTAGCACAGATACGCAGTATTTT. It specifies CASSPEESSTDTQYF.

The chain recombines TRBV18 with TRBJ1-5, with D unclear. Per the germline V gene, CDR1 is KGHSH and CDR2 is LQKENI. This CDR3 contains 14 residues. Trimming took off 4 bases at V and 4 bases at J, with 11 bases between the two ends. In nucleotides, the CDR3 is TGTGCCAGCTCACAAGTCCAGACAAATCAGCCCCAGCATTTT. Translated, it gives CASSQVQTNQPQHF.

V usage is TRBV5-4 and J usage is TRBJ1-1; possibly TRBD1 for D (6 bases). Deletions cut 4 bases from V and 4 bases from J, with 14 bases between. The CDR3 loop spans 14 amino acids. Germline V gene sequence: CDR1 SGHNT, CDR2 YYREEE (reference sequence). The CDR3 DNA follows: TGTGCCAGCAGCCCCCCGGGGGCGGTCACTGAAGCTTTCTTT. Translation: CASSPPGAVTEAFF.

The CDR3 here is CASSLARTEQFF. CDR3 nucleotides: TGTGCCAGCAGCCTCGCTAGAACTGAGCAGTTCTTC. V usage is TRBV7-9 and J usage is TRBJ2-1; D unclear. This CDR3 is built from 12 residues. Germline V lookup: CDR1 SEHNR, CDR2 FQNEAQ (reference sequence). Trimming left V 5 bases short and J 9 bases short, with 11 bases between.

This CDR3 reads CASSEIAGGPQEGELFF. Written as DNA, the CDR3 is TGTGCCAGCAGTGAGATCGCGGGAGGGCCCCAAGAGGGGGAGCTGTTTTTT. This chain links TRBV6-1 with TRBJ2-2; TRBD2 matches at 9 bases. J gave up 8 bases and V 3 bases, and 13 bases lay outside the gene matches. Germline values: CDR1 MNHNS, CDR2 SASEGT. There are 17 residues in the CDR3.

This clone was recorded a few times. The V and J genes are TRBV6-5 and TRBJ2-7; TRBD2 aligns across 8 bases. Germline CDR1 is MNHEY and CDR2 is SVGAGI. CDR3 length: 14 residues. V was clipped by 0 bases and J by 7 bases; unmatched bases: 5. CDR3 DNA: TGTGCCAGCAGTTACTCTCGGGGGGGGATAGAGCAGTACTTC. Its translation: CASSYSRGGIEQYF.

This clone came up once. The rearrangement joins TRBV5-1 to TRBJ2-3; 9 bases map to TRBD1. The V segment lost 2 bases and the J segment 0 bases; nucleotides outside the gene matches: 7. CDR3 length: 17 amino acids. Germline lookup yields CDR1 SGHRS and CDR2 YFSETQ. CDR3 region: CASSFATGTGSTDTQYF. The CDR3, as DNA: TGCGCCAGCAGCTTCGCCACCGGGACAGGGAGCACAGATACGCAGTATTTT.

This rearrangement joins TRBV14 to TRBJ2-1; 9 bases are shared with TRBD2. V dropped 3 bases and J dropped 1; count of bases not matched to a gene: 4. This CDR3 is built from 16 residues. The germline CDR1 and CDR2 sequences are SGHDN and FVKESK. CDR3 region: CASSHWSGGSYNEQFF. DNA of the CDR3: TGTGCCAGCAGCCACTGGAGCGGGGGGTCCTACAATGAGCAGTTCTTC.

This rearrangement joins TRBV20-1 to TRBJ1-1; 7 bases fit TRBD1. This CDR3 comprises 11 residues. Germline CDR1 DFQATT, CDR2 SNEGSKA (reference sequence). J lost 7 bases, V lost 5 bases, and 4 bases had no gene match. The CDR3 DNA is TGCAGTGCTTACCGGGACAGTGAAGCTTTCTTT. As protein: CSAYRDSEAFF.

V usage is TRBV30 and J usage is TRBJ1-3, with a tentative D call TRBD1 (6 bases). Germline lookup yields CDR1 GTSNPN and CDR2 SVGIG (reference sequence). There are 14 residues in the CDR3. Trimming stripped 1 base from V and 7 bases from J, with 14 bases between. The CDR3 DNA reads TGTGCCTGGAGTGACCAGACAGGAGGGAACACCATATATTTT. It specifies CAWSDQTGGNTIYF.

The chain joins TRBV15 to TRBJ2-7; TRBD2 might be the D (6 bases). This CDR3 has 14 amino acids. V shed 4 bases and J shed 5 bases, with 15 bases lying between them. Germline V CDR1 and CDR2: LNHNV, YYDKDF (reference sequence). For the CDR3, the DNA is TGTGCCACCAGCATTCAGACTAGACCCAACGAGCAGTACTTC. It codes for CATSIQTRPNEQYF.

This chain links TRBV27 with TRBJ1-2; 8 bases align to TRBD1. The CDR3 runs 14 residues. In germline, CDR1 is MNHEY, CDR2 SMNVEV (reference sequence). V shed 4 bases, J shed 3 bases, and the junction held 4 bases outside the gene matches. CDR3 nucleotides: TGTGCCAGCAGTTCCGACAGGGGACACTATGGCTACACCTTC. This encodes CASSSDRGHYGYTF.